This T cell receptor beta chain was sequenced for a study of PD-1 blockade in classical Hodgkin lymphoma. Study details: Patients were infused with nivolumab 3 mg/kg every 2 weeks.

Germline V gene data show CDR1 as LGHNA and CDR2 as YSLEER. This CDR3 has 15 amino acids. V lost 1 base, J lost 3 bases, and 2 bases stayed unmatched. In the case of this clone: This same CDR3 is encoded by further DNA sequences in the sample.

Every patient relapsed after autologous stem cell transplantation, and brentuximab vedotin exposure varied. Clones were read by immunoSEQ multiplex PCR, and TCRdb kept only the in-frame ones, dropping some. The sample lists 53,000 or so clones; around 85% were seen once. Source: peripheral blood mononuclear cells (PBMCs), taken at baseline. The sequence was obtained from a human donor with classical Hodgkin lymphoma. This sequence joins TRBV4-3 and TRBJ1-5; 8 nucleotides line up with TRBD1. The CDR3 sequence is CASSQGTGFNQPQHF. In DNA, the CDR3 is TGCGCCAGCAGCCAAGGGACAGGGTTCAATCAGCCCCAGCATTTT.